The entry below describes one T cell receptor beta chain. This record comes from a study of cytomegalovirus exposure and HLA in healthy donors. The PCR used 60 Vbeta and 13 Jbeta primers. The protocol was immunoSEQ multiplex PCR, while the TCRdb copy is restricted to in-frame clones and leaves out a portion. In the table there are some 79,000 clones, around three fifths of which are singletons. V lost 4 bases, J lost 5 bases, and 12 bases stayed unmatched. Germline lookup yields CDR1 LGHNA and CDR2 YNFKEQ. This CDR3 comprises 17 residues. The clonotype was recovered from a middle-aged woman in good health and CMV-seropositive. The chain employs TRBV4-2 and TRBJ2-7; TRBD2 matches at 12 bases. The sequenced sample consisted of PBMCs. The CDR3 nucleotides read TGTGCCAGCAGCCCCCTTTCTCTAGCGGGAGGGGGCAACGAGCAGTACTTC. Translating gives CASSPLSLAGGGNEQYF.